In its sample, the clone carrying this T cell receptor (beta chain) was seen a few times. The data were produced by immunoSEQ multiplex PCR, yet TCRdb's version contains in-frame clones alone and is incomplete. This table has thousands of clones, less than 75% appearing once. This sample was included in a study of tumor-infiltrating lymphocytes in localized non-small cell lung cancer. CDR1 SGHAT and CDR2 FQNNGV come from the germline V gene. The CDR3 totals 14 residues. V was clipped by 3 bases and J by 6 bases, with 12 bases between them. What was sequenced was uninvolved lung tissue not adjacent to the tumor. The chain carries TRBV11-2 and TRBJ1-5, with D maybe TRBD1 (5 bases). This clonotype originated in a human donor with non-small cell lung cancer. The DNA for the CDR3 is TGTGCCAGCAGCTTTGGGGCGGGCGGTCAGCCCCAGCATTTT. It specifies CASSFGAGGQPQHF. The full variable domain, with the rest looked up from reference TRBV11-2 and TRBJ1-5, is EAGVAQSPRYKIIEKRQSVAFWCNPISGHATLYWYQQILGQGPKLLIQFQNNGVVDDSQLPKDRFSAERLKGVDSTLKIQPAKLEDSAVYLCASSFGAGGQPQHFGDGTRLSIL.